Reported below is one T cell receptor (beta chain). These data are taken from a study of human T cells and chemical hapten exposure. V was cut by 6 bases and J by 2 bases, with 11 bases left in between. The CDR3 covers 13 residues. Time point meaning: patch test 3, about 24 weeks after DPC sensitization. Treatment noted: therapeutic diphenylcyclopropenone sensitization with weekly scalp DPC. Each CDR3 protein is one row after TCRdb ran MiXCR on the RACE reads. In the table there are 85,000 to 100,000 distinct CDR3 sequences, roughly a quarter of which are singletons. Specimen: whole blood, collected in connection with sensitization to the hapten diphenylcyclopropenone (DPC). The chain links TRBV12-3 or TRBV12-4 to TRBJ2-7; D may be TRBD1 (6 bases). This receptor was obtained from a man aged 35-49 years with alopecia areata. Some clones in this sample may be carry-over from other donors' samples. The chain's CDR3 is CASSQTGAYEQYF. The CDR3 DNA follows: TGTGCCAGCAGCCAGACAGGAGCCTACGAGCAGTACTTC.